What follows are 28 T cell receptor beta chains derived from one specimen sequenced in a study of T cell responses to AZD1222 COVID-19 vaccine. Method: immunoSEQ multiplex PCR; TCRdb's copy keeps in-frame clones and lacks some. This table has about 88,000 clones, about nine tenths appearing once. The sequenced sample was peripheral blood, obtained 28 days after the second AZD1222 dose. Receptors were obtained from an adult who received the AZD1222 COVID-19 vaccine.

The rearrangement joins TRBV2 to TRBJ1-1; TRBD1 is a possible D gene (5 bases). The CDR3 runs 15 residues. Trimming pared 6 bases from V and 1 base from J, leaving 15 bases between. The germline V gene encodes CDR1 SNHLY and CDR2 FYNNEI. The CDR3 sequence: CASSPRQRENTEAFF. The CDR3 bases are TGTGCCAGCAGCCCTCGACAGAGGGAGAACACTGAAGCTTTCTTT.

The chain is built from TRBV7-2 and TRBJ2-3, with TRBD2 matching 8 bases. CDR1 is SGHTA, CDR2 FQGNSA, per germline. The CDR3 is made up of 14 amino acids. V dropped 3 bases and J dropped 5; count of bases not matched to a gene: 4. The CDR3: CASSFRGGLDTQYF. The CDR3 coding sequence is TGTGCCAGCAGCTTCCGGGGGGGCCTAGATACGCAGTATTTT.

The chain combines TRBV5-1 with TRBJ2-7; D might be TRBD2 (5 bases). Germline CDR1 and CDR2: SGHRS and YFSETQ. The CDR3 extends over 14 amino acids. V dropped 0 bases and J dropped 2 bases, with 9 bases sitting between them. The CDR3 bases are TGCGCCAGCAGCTTGGACGGAGGTACCTACGAGCAGTACTTC. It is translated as CASSLDGGTYEQYF.

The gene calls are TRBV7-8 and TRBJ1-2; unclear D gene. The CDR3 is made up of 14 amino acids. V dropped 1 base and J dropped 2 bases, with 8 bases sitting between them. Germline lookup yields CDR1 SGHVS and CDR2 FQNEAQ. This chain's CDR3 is CASSLGSPNYGYTF. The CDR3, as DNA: TGTGCCAGCAGCTTAGGCAGTCCGAACTATGGCTACACCTTC.

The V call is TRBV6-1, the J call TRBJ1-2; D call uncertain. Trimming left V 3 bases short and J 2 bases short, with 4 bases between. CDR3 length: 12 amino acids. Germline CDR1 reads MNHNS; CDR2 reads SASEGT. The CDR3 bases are TGTGCCAGCAGTGAGAGGAACTATGGCTACACCTTC. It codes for CASSERNYGYTF.

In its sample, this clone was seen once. DNA for the CDR3: TGTGCCAGCAGCGTAGGATGGGGAGCGGGGGGGCCAACCTACGAGCAGTACTTC. This gives the protein CASSVGWGAGGPTYEQYF. The gene calls are TRBV9 and TRBJ2-7; TRBD2 matches at 10 bases. Germline lookup yields CDR1 SGDLS and CDR2 YYNGEE. V shed 0 bases and J 2 bases; nucleotides not matched to a gene: 11. The CDR3 is 18 residues long.

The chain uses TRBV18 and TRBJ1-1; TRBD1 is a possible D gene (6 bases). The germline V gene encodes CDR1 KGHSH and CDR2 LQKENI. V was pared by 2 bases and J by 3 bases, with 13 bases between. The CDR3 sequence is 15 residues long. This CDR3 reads CASSPVQGGHTEAFF. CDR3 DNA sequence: TGTGCCAGCTCACCAGTACAGGGAGGGCACACTGAAGCTTTCTTT.

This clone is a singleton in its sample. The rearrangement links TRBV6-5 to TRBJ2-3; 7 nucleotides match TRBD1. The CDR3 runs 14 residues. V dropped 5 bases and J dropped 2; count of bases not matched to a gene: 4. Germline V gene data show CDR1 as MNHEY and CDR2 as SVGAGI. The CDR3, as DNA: TGTGCCAGCAGTAGGGACAGCAACACAGATACGCAGTATTTT. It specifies CASSRDSNTDTQYF.

The CDR3 DNA follows: TGTGCCAGCAGCTTGACTTCATCGGTAGCTTTCTTT. It translates to CASSLTSSVAFF. This sequence joins TRBV7-2 and TRBJ1-1; no firm D call. Germline CDR1 SGHTA, CDR2 FQGNSA. V was cut by 3 bases and J by 10 bases, with 12 bases left in between. The CDR3 consists of 12 residues.

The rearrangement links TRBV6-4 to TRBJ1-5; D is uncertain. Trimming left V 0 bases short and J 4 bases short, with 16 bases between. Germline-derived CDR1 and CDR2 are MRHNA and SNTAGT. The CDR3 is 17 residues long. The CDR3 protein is CASSDSKYGVWNQPQHF. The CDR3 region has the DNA TGTGCCAGCAGTGACTCGAAGTACGGGGTGTGGAATCAGCCCCAGCATTTT.

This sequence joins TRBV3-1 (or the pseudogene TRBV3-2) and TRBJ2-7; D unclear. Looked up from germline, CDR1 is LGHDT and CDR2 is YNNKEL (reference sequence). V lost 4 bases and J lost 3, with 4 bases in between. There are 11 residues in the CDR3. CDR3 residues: CASSRNYEQYF. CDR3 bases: TGTGCCAGCAGCCGCAACTACGAGCAGTACTTC.

DNA of the CDR3: TGTGCCAGAAGCTGGAAGGGTTACGGCTACACCTTC. As protein: CARSWKGYGYTF. V gene TRBV5-3 combines with J gene TRBJ1-2; no clear D gene. TRBV5-3 is an ORF for which the function is uncertain. Trimming removed 3 bases at V and 8 bases at J, with 11 bases between. The CDR3 spans 12 residues.

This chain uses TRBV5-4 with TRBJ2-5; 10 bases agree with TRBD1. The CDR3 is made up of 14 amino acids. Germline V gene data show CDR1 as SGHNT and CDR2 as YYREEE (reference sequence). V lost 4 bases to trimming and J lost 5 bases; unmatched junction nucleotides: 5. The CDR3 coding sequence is TGTGCCAGCAGCCCGCCGGGACAGGGGGAGACCCAGTACTTC. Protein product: CASSPPGQGETQYF.

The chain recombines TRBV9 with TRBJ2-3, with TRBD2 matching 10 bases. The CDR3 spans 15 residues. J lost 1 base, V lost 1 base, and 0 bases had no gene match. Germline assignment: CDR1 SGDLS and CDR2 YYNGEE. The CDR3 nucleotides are TGTGCCAGCAGCGTACTAGCGGGGGGCACAGATACGCAGTATTTT. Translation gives CASSVLAGGTDTQYF.

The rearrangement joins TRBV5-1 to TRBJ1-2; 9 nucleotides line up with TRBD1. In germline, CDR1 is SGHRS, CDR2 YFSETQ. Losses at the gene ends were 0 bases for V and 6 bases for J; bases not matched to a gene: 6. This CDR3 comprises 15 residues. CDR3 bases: TGCGCCAGCAGCTTGGCCCAGACAGGGGGGCATGGCTACACCTTC. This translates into CASSLAQTGGHGYTF.

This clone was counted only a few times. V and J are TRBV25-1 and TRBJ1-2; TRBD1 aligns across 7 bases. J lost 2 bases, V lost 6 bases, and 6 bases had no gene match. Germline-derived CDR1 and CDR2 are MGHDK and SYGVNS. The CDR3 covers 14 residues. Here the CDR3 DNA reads TGTGCCAGCAGGGAACAGGGGTTGAACTATGGCTACACCTTC. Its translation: CASREQGLNYGYTF.

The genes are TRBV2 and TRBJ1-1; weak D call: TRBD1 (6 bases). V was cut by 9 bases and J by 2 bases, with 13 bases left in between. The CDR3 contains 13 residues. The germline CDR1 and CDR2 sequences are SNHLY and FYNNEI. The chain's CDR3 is CASKVDSNTEAFF. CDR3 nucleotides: TGTGCCAGTAAGGTGGACAGTAACACTGAAGCTTTCTTT.

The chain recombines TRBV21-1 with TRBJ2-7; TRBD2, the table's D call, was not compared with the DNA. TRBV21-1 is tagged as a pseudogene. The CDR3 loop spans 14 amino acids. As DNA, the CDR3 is TGTGCCAGCAGCAAAAGGACGGACTACTACGAGCAGTACTTC. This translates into CASSKRTDYYEQYF.

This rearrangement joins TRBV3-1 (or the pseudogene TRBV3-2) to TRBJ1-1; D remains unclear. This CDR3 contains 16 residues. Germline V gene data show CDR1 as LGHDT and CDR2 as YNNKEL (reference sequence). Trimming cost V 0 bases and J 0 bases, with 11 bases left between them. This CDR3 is CASSQDRTHMNTEAFF. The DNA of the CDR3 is TGTGCCAGCAGCCAAGACCGGACTCACATGAACACTGAAGCTTTCTTT.

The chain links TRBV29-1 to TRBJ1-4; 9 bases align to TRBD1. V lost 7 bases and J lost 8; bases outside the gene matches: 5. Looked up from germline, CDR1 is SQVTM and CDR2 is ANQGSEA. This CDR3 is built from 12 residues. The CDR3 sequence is CSADRGGEKLFF. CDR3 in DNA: TGCAGCGCGGACAGGGGCGGGGAAAAACTGTTTTTT.

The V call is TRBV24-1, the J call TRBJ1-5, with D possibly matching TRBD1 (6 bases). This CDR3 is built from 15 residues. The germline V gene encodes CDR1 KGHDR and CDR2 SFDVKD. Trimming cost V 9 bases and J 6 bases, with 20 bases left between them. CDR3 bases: TGTGCCACCGGCCAACAGGGTTCATGGAGTCAGCCCCAGCATTTT. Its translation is CATGQQGSWSQPQHF.

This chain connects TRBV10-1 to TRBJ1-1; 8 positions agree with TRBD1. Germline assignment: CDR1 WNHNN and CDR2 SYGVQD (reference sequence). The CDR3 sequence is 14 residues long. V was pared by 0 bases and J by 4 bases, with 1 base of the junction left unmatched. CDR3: CASSESDRATEAFF. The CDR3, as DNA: TGCGCCAGCAGTGAGTCGGACAGGGCCACTGAAGCTTTCTTT.

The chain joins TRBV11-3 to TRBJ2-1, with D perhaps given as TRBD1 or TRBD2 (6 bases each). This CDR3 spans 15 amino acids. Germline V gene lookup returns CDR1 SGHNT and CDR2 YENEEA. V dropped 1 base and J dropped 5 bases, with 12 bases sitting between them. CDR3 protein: CASSLVRGDDNEQFF. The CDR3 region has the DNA TGTGCCAGCAGCTTAGTGAGGGGGGACGACAATGAGCAGTTCTTC.

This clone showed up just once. CDR3 loop: CASSFGSTEAFF. CDR3 sequence (DNA): TGCGCCAGCAGCTTCGGGAGCACTGAAGCTTTCTTT. V and J are TRBV5-1 and TRBJ1-1; D unclear. CDR1 and CDR2 from the germline V gene are SGHRS and YFSETQ. Between the trimmed V and J ends, which lost 2 bases and 4 bases, there was a span of 6 bases. The CDR3 extends over 12 amino acids.

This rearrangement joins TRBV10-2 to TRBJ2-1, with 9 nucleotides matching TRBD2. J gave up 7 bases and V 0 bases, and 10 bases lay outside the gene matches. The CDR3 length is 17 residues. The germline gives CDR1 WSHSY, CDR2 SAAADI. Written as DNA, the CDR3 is TGCGCCAGCAGTGAGTCGACTCGCGGGGGGGCCTGGAATGAGCAGTTCTTC. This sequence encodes CASSESTRGGAWNEQFF.

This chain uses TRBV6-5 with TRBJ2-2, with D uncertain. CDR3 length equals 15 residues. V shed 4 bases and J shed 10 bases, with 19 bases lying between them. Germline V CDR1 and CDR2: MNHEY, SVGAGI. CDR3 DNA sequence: TGTGCCAGCAGTTCGTTCCCCTTGAAGAGTGTGGAGCTGTTTTTT. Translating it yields CASSSFPLKSVELFF.

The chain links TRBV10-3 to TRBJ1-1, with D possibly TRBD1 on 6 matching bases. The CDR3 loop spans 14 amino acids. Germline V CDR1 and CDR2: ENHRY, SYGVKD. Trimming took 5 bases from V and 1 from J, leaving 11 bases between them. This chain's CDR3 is CAISLDRANTEAFF. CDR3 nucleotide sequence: TGTGCCATCAGTCTGGACAGAGCGAACACTGAAGCTTTCTTT.

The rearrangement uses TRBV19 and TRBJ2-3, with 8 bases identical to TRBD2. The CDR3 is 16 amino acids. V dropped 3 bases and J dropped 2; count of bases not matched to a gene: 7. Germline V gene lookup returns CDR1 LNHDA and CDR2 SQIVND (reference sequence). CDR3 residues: CASSIRGGPYTDTQYF. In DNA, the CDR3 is TGTGCCAGTAGTATTCGGGGGGGGCCTTACACAGATACGCAGTATTTT. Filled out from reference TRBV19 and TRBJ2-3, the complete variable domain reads DGGITQSPKYLFRKEGQNVTLSCEQNLNHDAMYWYRQDPGQGLRLIYYSQIVNDFQKGDIAEGYSVSREKKESFPLTVTSAQKNPTAFYLCASSIRGGPYTDTQYFGPGTRLTVL.